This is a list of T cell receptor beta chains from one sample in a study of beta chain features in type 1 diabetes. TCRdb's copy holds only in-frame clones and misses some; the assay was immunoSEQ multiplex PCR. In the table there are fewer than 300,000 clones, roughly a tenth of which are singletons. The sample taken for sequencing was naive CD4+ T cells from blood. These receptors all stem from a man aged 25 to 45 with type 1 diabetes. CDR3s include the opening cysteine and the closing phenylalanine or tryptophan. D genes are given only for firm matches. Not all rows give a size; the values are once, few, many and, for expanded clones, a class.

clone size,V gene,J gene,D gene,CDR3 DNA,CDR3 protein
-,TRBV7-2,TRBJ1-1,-,TGTGCCAGCAGCTTCCTCGGGGGAACTGAAGCTTTCTTT,CASSFLGGTEAFF
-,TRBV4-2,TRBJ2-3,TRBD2,TGTGCCAGCAGAGGGACTAGCGGTGGAGATACGCAGTATTTT,CASRGTSGGDTQYF
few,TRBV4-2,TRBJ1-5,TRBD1,TGTGCCAGCAGCCCTTCTAGGGACAGGGGAATCAATCAGCCCCAGCATTTT,CASSPSRDRGINQPQHF
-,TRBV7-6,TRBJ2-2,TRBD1,TGTGCCAGCAGCTTCGGGACAGGGATAACCGGGGAGCTGTTTTTT,CASSFGTGITGELFF
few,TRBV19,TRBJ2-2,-,TGTGCCAGTAGGAACAGGGCGGGGGAGCTGTTTTTT,CASRNRAGELFF
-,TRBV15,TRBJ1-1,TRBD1,TGTGCCACCAGCAGAGGTGGACAGGAGACTGAAGCTTTCTTT,CATSRGGQETEAFF
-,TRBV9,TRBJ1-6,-,TGTGCCAGCAGCGCGGCCCCGACTGTTGTAAATTCACCCCTCCACTTT,CASSAAPTVVNSPLHF
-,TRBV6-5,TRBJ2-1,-,TGTGCCAGCAGTGAAAGAGGGTATGCGGAGCAGTTCTTC,CASSERGYAEQFF
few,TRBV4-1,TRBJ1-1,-,TGCGCCAGCAGCCCCACAGGGTATACCACTGAAGCTTTCTTT,CASSPTGYTTEAFF
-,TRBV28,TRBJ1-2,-,TGTGCCAGCAGTTTACAGGGGCTTGGCTATGGCTACACCTTC,CASSLQGLGYGYTF
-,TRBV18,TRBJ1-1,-,TGTGCCAGCTCACTGACTGAAATGAACACTGAAGCTTTCTTT,CASSLTEMNTEAFF
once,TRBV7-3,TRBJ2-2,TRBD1,TGTGCCAGCAGCCTCCGGACAGGGAACACCGGGGAGCTGTTTTTT,CASSLRTGNTGELFF
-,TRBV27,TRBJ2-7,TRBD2,TGTGCCAGCTCCGCTAGCGGGGGATTTTACGAGCAGTACTTC,CASSASGGFYEQYF
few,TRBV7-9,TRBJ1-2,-,TGTGCCAGCAGCTTAGCCCCCCAACGGGACTATGGCTACACCTTC,CASSLAPQRDYGYTF
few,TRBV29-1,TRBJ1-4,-,TGCAGCGTTGAAGAGGGAGGCCCCCCGGTGTTTTTT,CSVEEGGPPVFF
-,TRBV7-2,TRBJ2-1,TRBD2,TGTGCCAGCAGGTCCGGGGGGTCCTACAATGAGCAGTTCTTC,CASRSGGSYNEQFF
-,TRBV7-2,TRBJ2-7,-,TGTGCCAGCAGCTTACTAAGAGTCGGGCAGTACTTC,CASSLLRVGQYF
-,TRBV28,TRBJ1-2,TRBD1,TGTGCCAGCAGTTTGGGACAGTATGGCTACACCTTC,CASSLGQYGYTF
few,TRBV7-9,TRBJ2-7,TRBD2,TGTGCCAGCAGCTTACCTAGCGGGGGGTACGAGCAGTACTTC,CASSLPSGGYEQYF
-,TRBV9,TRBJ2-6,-,TGTGCCAGCAGCGTAGCTCTTTTTTCTGGGGCCAACGTCCTGACTTTC,CASSVALFSGANVLTF
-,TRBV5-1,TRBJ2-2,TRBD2,TGCGCCAGCAGCCGCACTAGCGGGGGAGGGACCGGGGAGCTGTTTTTT,CASSRTSGGGTGELFF
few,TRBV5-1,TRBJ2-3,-,TGCGCCAGCAGAACAGGGTCTAGCACAGATACGCAGTATTTT,CASRTGSSTDTQYF
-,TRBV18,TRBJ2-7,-,TGTGCCAGCTCACCACCGACAGGCTCCTACGAGCAGTACTTC,CASSPPTGSYEQYF
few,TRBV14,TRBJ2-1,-,TGTGCCAGCAGCAAATCGTGGGGGCATGGAGGCTACAATGAGCAGTTCTTC,CASSKSWGHGGYNEQFF
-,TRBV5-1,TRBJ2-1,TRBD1,TGCGCCAGCAGCTTGTTACCAGGGACAGAACAGTTCTTC,CASSLLPGTEQFF
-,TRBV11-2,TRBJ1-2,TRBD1,TGTGCCACCAATAGACAGGGGGCACCTCGGAACTATGGCTACACCTTC,CATNRQGAPRNYGYTF
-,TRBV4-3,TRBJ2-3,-,TGCGCCAGCAGCCAGTTATTCAGGGATACGCAGTATTTT,CASSQLFRDTQYF
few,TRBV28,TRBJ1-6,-,TGTGCCAGCACCCAAGCCGGGGGGGAATATAATTCACCCCTCCACTTT,CASTQAGGEYNSPLHF
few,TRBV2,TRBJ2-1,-,TGTGCCAGCAGTCGACGGGTCTTGACCGCCTACAATGAGCAGTTCTTC,CASSRRVLTAYNEQFF
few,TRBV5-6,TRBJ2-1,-,TGTGCCAGCAGCCTAGTTTTAGAGCAGTTCTTC,CASSLVLEQFF
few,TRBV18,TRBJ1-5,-,TGTGCCAGCTCGGGACTAGGGAATCAGCCCCAGCATTTT,CASSGLGNQPQHF
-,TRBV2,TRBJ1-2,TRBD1,TGTGCCAGCAGTGGTACAGGGGTTGGCGGCTACACCTTC,CASSGTGVGGYTF
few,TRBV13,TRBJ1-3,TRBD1,TGTGCCAGCAGCTTAACTACGCAGGGGGCCTCTGGAAACACCATATATTTT,CASSLTTQGASGNTIYF
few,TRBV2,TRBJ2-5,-,TGTGCCAGTACTGTGAAAGAGACCCAGTACTTC,CASTVKETQYF
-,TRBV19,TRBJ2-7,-,TGTGCCAGTCGAGACAGGCAAAGCTCCTACGAGCAGTACTTC,CASRDRQSSYEQYF
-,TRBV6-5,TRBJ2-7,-,TGTGCCAGCCTGACAGGCTCCTTACCCTACGAGCAGTACTTC,CASLTGSLPYEQYF
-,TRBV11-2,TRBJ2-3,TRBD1,TGTGCCAGCAGCGACCGACAGGGGCGCACAGATACGCAGTATTTT,CASSDRQGRTDTQYF
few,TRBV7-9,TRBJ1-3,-,TGTGCCAGCAGCTCCCCCAGGGTACGAGGAAACACCATATATTTT,CASSSPRVRGNTIYF
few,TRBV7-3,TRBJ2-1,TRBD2,TGTGCCAGCAGGCCGGGGGGCTCCTACAATGAGCAGTTCTTC,CASRPGGSYNEQFF
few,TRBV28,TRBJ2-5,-,TGTGCCAGCGGTTCTAGAGGAGAGACCCAGTACTTC,CASGSRGETQYF
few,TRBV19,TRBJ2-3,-,TGTGCCAGTAGTAGGCCAGGGGTGGTGGATACGCAGTATTTT,CASSRPGVVDTQYF
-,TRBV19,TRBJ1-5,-,TGTGCCAGTAGTATAATCTTCAAGCATAGCAATCAGCCCCAGCATTTT,CASSIIFKHSNQPQHF
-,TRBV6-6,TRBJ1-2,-,TGTGCCAGCAGTTACGGGCTTGGGGGGACCTATGGCTACACCTTC,CASSYGLGGTYGYTF
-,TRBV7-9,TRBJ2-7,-,TGTGCCAGCAGCCCAGGGGCGGACGGCTACGAGCAGTACTTC,CASSPGADGYEQYF
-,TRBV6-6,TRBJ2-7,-,TGTGCCAGCAGTACCGCAGAATACGAGCAGTACTTC,CASSTAEYEQYF
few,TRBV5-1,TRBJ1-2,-,TGCGCCAGCAGCATGACATCGGGGGACTATGGCTACACCTTC,CASSMTSGDYGYTF
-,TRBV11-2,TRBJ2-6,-,TGTGCCAGTTACCGACAGGCCGGCACCGGGGCCAACGTCCTGACTTTC,CASYRQAGTGANVLTF
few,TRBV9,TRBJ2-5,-,TGTGCCAGCAGCGAGCAGGGTCTATGGGAGACCCAGTACTTC,CASSEQGLWETQYF
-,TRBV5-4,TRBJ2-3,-,TGTGCCAGCAGCCTGGACTCGTCCAGCACAGATACGCAGTATTTT,CASSLDSSSTDTQYF
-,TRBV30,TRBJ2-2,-,TGTGCCTGGACCCCTGGACTCTCACGGGACACCGGGGAGCTGTTTTTT,CAWTPGLSRDTGELFF
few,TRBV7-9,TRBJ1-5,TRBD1,TGTGCCAGCAGCGAAACAGGGGAGCCCCAGCATTTT,CASSETGEPQHF
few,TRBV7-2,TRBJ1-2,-,TGTGCCAGCAGCTTTGGCAGGGGCAACTATGGCTACACCTTC,CASSFGRGNYGYTF